This T cell receptor beta chain was profiled in a study of PD-L1 blockade in urothelial cancer. Study-wide background: Blood analysis was done at 3 weeks (second dose) and 6 weeks after treatment began.

Some clones are missing from TCRdb's copy, which holds only in-frame ones; the method was immunoSEQ multiplex PCR. This table has about 48,000 clones, 80% to 90% appearing once. Indicated time point: peripheral blood 6 weeks after treatment start. Comment on this clone: The antigen is undetermined.

Regarding the study as a whole: Stronger expansion of tumor-associated clones in blood at 3 weeks distinguished durable-benefit patients.

The V gene's germline CDR1 is SGHNT and CDR2 YENEEA. There are 17 residues in the CDR3. Germline trimming cut 5 bases from V and 6 bases from J; bases unmatched to any gene: 13. This specimen consisted of PBMCs, obtained around atezolizumab (anti-PD-L1) treatment. The genes are TRBV11-3 and TRBJ2-2, with 9 positions matching TRBD1. This clonotype originated in a man aged 65 to 85 with urothelial cancer. The CDR3 reads CASSRTGAAGRAGELFF. CDR3 in DNA: TGTGCCAGCAGCCGGACAGGGGCGGCGGGAAGGGCCGGGGAGCTGTTTTTT.